Each of the 3 T cell receptor beta chains below was sequenced from the same sample in a study of a mutant IDH1 vaccine in newly diagnosed glioma. Sequencing used immunoSEQ multiplex PCR; TCRdb keeps in-frame clones, though not all of them. Seen here are around 100,000 clones, over 75% observed once, and the top ten hold roughly 5.3%. The time point denotes: baseline, week 1 (first vaccination visit). This sample's treatment: pre-vaccination baseline after standard-of-care therapy. Sequencing used PBMCs, obtained from a glioma patient treated with radiotherapy, temozolomide or both. The receptors shown here come from a man aged 40-49 years with glioma. Some clones in this sample may be carry-over from other donors' samples.

This clone showed up just once. This chain links TRBV29-1 with TRBJ2-7; 10 bases fit TRBD2. CDR1 is SQVTM and CDR2 is ANQGSEA in the germline V gene. CDR3 size: 14 residues. V trimming: 4 bases; J trimming: 7 bases; junction bases outside the gene matches: 10. The CDR3 sequence: CSVAGLAGVIEQYF. The CDR3 DNA is TGCAGCGTTGCAGGGCTAGCGGGGGTGATTGAGCAGTACTTC.

The chain combines TRBV11-2 with TRBJ2-5; D not resolved. The ends were cut back, 2 bases at V and 2 bases at J, with 12 bases in the middle. This CDR3 has 15 residues. Germline lookup yields CDR1 SGHAT and CDR2 FQNNGV. CDR3 sequence (DNA): TGTGCCAGCAGCTTATCTTGGGAATATCAAGAGACCCAGTACTTC. This translates into CASSLSWEYQETQYF.

The chain joins TRBV7-9 to TRBJ2-2, with 7 bases aligning to TRBD1. Germline CDR1 and CDR2: SEHNR and FQNEAQ (reference sequence). The CDR3 sequence is 14 residues long. Trimming at V came to 3 bases and at J to 6 bases, leaving 4 bases not matched to a gene. Here the CDR3 DNA reads TGTGCCAGCAGCTTCCACAGGGGCTCCGGGGAGCTGTTTTTT. This encodes CASSFHRGSGELFF.